The clone carrying this T cell receptor beta chain is medium-sized. Time point: after trial treatment. Treatment here: LDRT plus nivolumab, ipilimumab, low-dose cyclophosphamide and aspirin (RACIN trial). The entry originates in a study of low-dose radiotherapy and immunotherapy resistance in tumors. The wider study: Every two weeks patients got nivolumab 240 mg flat dose, plus ipilimumab 1 mg/kg every six weeks, intravenously. Dosing of intravenous cyclophosphamide at 200 mg/m2 occurred every two weeks and took place one day prior to radiation and immunotherapy.

TRAV and TRBV primers primed cDNA for both TCRalpha and TCRbeta. Over roughly 20 PCR cycles, TCRs were amplified from a constant-region primer and V-primer adapter. TCRdb processed the reads anew with MiXCR; each CDR3 protein has one entry. The sample lists tens of thousands of distinct CDR3 sequences, about half occurring once. Trimming shortened V by 4 bases and J by 1 base, and 8 bases separated the two germline ends. Germline assignment: CDR1 SGHRS and CDR2 YFSETQ. The CDR3 sequence is 13 residues long. This material consisted of PBMCs, taken after low-dose radiotherapy plus immunotherapy. The receptor's source is a male donor with gallbladder cancer. The V and J genes are TRBV5-1 and TRBJ1-1, with D possibly TRBD1 on 5 matching bases. CDR3: CASSHGQNTEAFF. CDR3 coding DNA: TGCGCCAGCAGCCATGGACAGAACACTGAAGCTTTCTTT.